This TCR beta chain was sequenced in a study of T cell changes during pregnancy in multiple sclerosis. Germline V CDR1 and CDR2: MNHEY, SMNVEV (reference sequence). The ends lost 7 bases at V and 7 bases at J; junction bases unmatched: 7. This CDR3 has 13 residues. Assay: immunoSEQ multiplex PCR; the TCRdb copy retains only in-frame clones and omits some. Of roughly 93,000 clones in the sample, about 90% were seen once. The source is a female donor in good health, enrolled as a control in a pregnancy study. The material was peripheral blood, obtained after pregnancy. V is TRBV27 and J is TRBJ2-1, with 7 bases identical to TRBD1. The CDR3 is CASTGGRRNEQFF. CDR3 DNA sequence: TGTGCCAGCACAGGGGGTAGGAGGAATGAGCAGTTCTTC.